The 29 T cell receptor beta chains given below trace back to one sample, sequenced in a study of radiation and T cells in renal cell carcinoma. The time point was: blood 4 weeks post-SBRT, at nephrectomy. The sample's treatment: 15 Gy SBRT to primary tumor, nephrectomy 4 weeks later. Sequencing used immunoSEQ multiplex PCR; TCRdb keeps in-frame clones, though not all of them. The sample has 150,000 or so clones, 88% seen once. The sequencing here drew on blood, taken from a patient whose treatment included radiotherapy and nephrectomy. Every receptor here comes from a woman between 45 and 65 years old with renal cell carcinoma.

Worth noting for this clone: Other nucleotide sequences in the sample specify the same CDR3. J is TRBJ2-1 and V is TRBV7-9; 8 nucleotides line up with TRBD2. The ends lost 4 bases at V and 4 bases at J; junction bases unmatched: 6. Germline V gene lookup returns CDR1 SEHNR and CDR2 FQNEAQ (reference sequence). The CDR3 covers 15 residues. The CDR3: CASSSGLASYNEQFF. The CDR3 DNA reads as TGTGCCAGCAGCTCCGGACTAGCATCGTACAATGAGCAGTTCTTC.

The table lists this clone with a count of one. A read error may produce the germline difference seen at one junction end. The V call is TRBV5-6, the J call TRBJ1-5, with D possibly TRBD1 on 5 matching bases. The CDR3 length is 15 residues. From germline, CDR1 is SGHDT and CDR2 YYEEEE. CDR3 protein: CASSHSVGGSGALLF. DNA of the CDR3: TGTGCCAGCAGCCACTCCGTCGGTGGGTCTGGGGCTCTCCTTTTT. The full variable domain, its missing parts supplied by reference TRBV5-6 and TRBJ1-5, is DAGVTQSPTHLIKTRGQQVTLRCSPKSGHDTVSWYQQALGQGPQFIFQYYEEEERQRGNFPDRFSGHQFPNYSSELNVNALLLGDSALYLCASSHSVGGSGALLFGDGTRLSIL.

This clone appeared a single time. The chain carries TRBV5-8 and TRBJ2-7; TRBD2 matches at 7 bases. V trimming: 2 bases; J trimming: 4 bases; junction bases outside the gene matches: 9. Germline CDR1 SGHTS, CDR2 YDEGEE. The CDR3 loop spans 15 amino acids. This CDR3 is CASSFFGVGGYEQYF. The CDR3 DNA sequence: TGTGCCAGCAGCTTCTTTGGGGTCGGGGGGTACGAGCAGTACTTC.

This chain links TRBV4-1 with TRBJ2-5; no firm D call. The CDR3 loop spans 12 amino acids. CDR1 MGHRA and CDR2 YSYEKL come from the germline V gene. Trimming took off 1 base at V and 3 bases at J, with 3 bases between the two ends. CDR3: CASSQAKETQYF. CDR3 nucleotides: TGCGCCAGCAGCCAAGCTAAAGAGACCCAGTACTTC.

This clone has a single count. V and J are TRBV7-8 and TRBJ1-1, with no clear D. With 2 bases removed from V and 5 bases from J, the gap between germline ends came to 15 bases. The CDR3 totals 15 residues. Germline assignment: CDR1 SGHVS and CDR2 FQNEAQ. The CDR3 protein is CASSLSRIGRTEAFF. The CDR3 region has the DNA TGTGCCAGCAGCTTATCGCGAATTGGGAGGACTGAAGCTTTCTTT.

The sample holds a few counts of this clone. The CDR3 spells CASSPGTSFFLSSTDTQYF. The CDR3 nucleotides read TGTGCCAGCAGCCCCGGGACTAGCTTTTTTCTGTCTAGCACAGATACGCAGTATTTT. V gene TRBV14 combines with J gene TRBJ2-3; 9 nucleotides agree with TRBD2. Germline CDR1 is SGHDN and CDR2 is FVKESK. V was pared by 4 bases and J by 0 bases, with 14 bases of the junction left unmatched. CDR3 length equals 19 residues. Complete variable domain (other parts from reference TRBV14 and TRBJ2-3): EAGVTQFPSHSVIEKGQTVTLRCDPISGHDNLYWYRRVMGKEIKFLLHFVKESKQDESGMPNNRFLAERTGGTYSTLKVQPAELEDSGVYFCASSPGTSFFLSSTDTQYFGPGTRLTVL.

The gene calls are TRBV5-1 and TRBJ1-2; a weak D match, TRBD1 (6 bases). V dropped 0 bases and J dropped 5 bases, with 8 bases sitting between them. Germline V gene lookup returns CDR1 SGHRS and CDR2 YFSETQ. CDR3 length equals 13 residues. The CDR3 loop reads CASSLGQVYGYTF. The CDR3 coding sequence is TGCGCCAGCAGCTTGGGACAGGTGTATGGCTACACCTTC. Combining the CDR3 with reference TRBV5-1 and TRBJ1-2 gives the whole variable domain KAGVTQTPRYLIKTRGQQVTLSCSPISGHRSVSWYQQTPGQGLQFLFEYFSETQRNKGNFPGRFSGRQFSNSRSEMNVSTLELGDSALYLCASSLGQVYGYTFGSGTRLTVV.

The V gene is TRBV4-1, the J gene TRBJ1-1; D is uncertain. Trimming cost V 4 bases and J 4 bases, with 4 bases left between them. The V gene's germline CDR1 is MGHRA and CDR2 YSYEKL. There are 11 residues in the CDR3. CDR3 loop: CASSRSTEAFF. Written as DNA, the CDR3 is TGCGCCAGCAGCCGAAGCACTGAAGCTTTCTTT.

The gene calls are TRBV7-8 and TRBJ1-5, with 10 bases aligning to TRBD1. Trimming at V came to 3 bases and at J to 6 bases, leaving 2 bases not matched to a gene. The CDR3 loop spans 14 amino acids. Germline V gene data show CDR1 as SGHVS and CDR2 as FQNEAQ. CDR3 loop: CASSFGTGVQPQHF. The CDR3 nucleotides read TGTGCCAGCAGCTTCGGGACAGGGGTTCAGCCCCAGCATTTT.

The CDR3, as DNA: TGTGCCATCAGTGAAATCCCCGGGACAGGAGATCAGCCCCAGCATTTT. Its protein product is CAISEIPGTGDQPQHF. The gene calls are TRBV10-3 and TRBJ1-5; 8 bases match TRBD1. The CDR3 has 16 amino acids. The V gene's germline CDR1 is ENHRY and CDR2 SYGVKD. Trimming took 3 bases from V and 5 from J; bases not matched to a gene: 9.

This chain uses TRBV19 with TRBJ1-2, with a weak D call TRBD1 (6 bases). The V and J ends lost 4 bases and 3 bases respectively, with 15 bases between them. Germline CDR1 reads LNHDA; CDR2 reads SQIVND (reference sequence). This CDR3 is 15 amino acids long. In DNA, the CDR3 is TGTGCCAGTAGTAATCCGGCAGGGGTCGACTATGGCTACACCTTC. Protein: CASSNPAGVDYGYTF.

The CDR3 nucleotides read TGTGCCAGCAGTTTCCCCTCTGGAAACACCATATATTTT. Translation gives CASSFPSGNTIYF. The chain employs TRBV28 and TRBJ1-3; D gene uncertain. CDR3 size: 13 residues. Germline V gives CDR1 MDHEN, CDR2 SYDVKM. The V gene lost 3 bases and the J gene lost 0 bases, with 3 bases spanning the gap.

The chain carries TRBV9 and TRBJ2-7; 8 nucleotides match TRBD1. The CDR3 spans 14 residues. Germline V gene sequence: CDR1 SGDLS, CDR2 YYNGEE. The junction had 7 bases not matched to a gene; V was cut back by 2 bases and J by 6 bases. In nucleotides, the CDR3 is TGTGCCAGCAGCGTTGGACAGGGAGATCGCGAGCAGTACTTC. It is translated as CASSVGQGDREQYF.

CDR3 coding DNA: TGTGCCAGCAGCTTTTCTCCTGCTTACGAGCAGTACTTC. Translation: CASSFSPAYEQYF. The chain recombines TRBV7-2 with TRBJ2-7, with D hard to call. CDR3 length: 13 residues. The V gene's germline CDR1 is SGHTA and CDR2 FQGNSA. Trimming stripped 3 bases from V and 4 bases from J, with 10 bases between.

The V and J genes are TRBV15 and TRBJ1-4; maybe TRBD1 (5 bases). The CDR3 has 16 amino acids. V was shortened by 3 bases and J by 2 bases, with 13 bases between the two germline ends. Per the germline V gene, CDR1 is LNHNV and CDR2 is YYDKDF (reference sequence). CDR3 region: CATSSHPAGTNEKLFF. The CDR3, as DNA: TGTGCCACCAGCAGTCACCCAGCAGGGACTAATGAAAAACTGTTTTTT.

The chain couples TRBV6-6 to TRBJ1-6; TRBD1 is a possible D gene (6 bases). V lost 2 bases and J lost 9, with 14 bases in between. Germline CDR1 MNHNY, CDR2 SVGAGI (reference sequence). The CDR3 has 15 residues. CDR3: CASSYNRGGSSPLHF. In DNA form, the CDR3 reads TGTGCCAGCAGTTACAATAGAGGGGGATCTTCACCCCTCCACTTT.

V usage is TRBV7-9 and J usage is TRBJ2-7; TRBD1 matches at 7 bases. The CDR3 is 12 residues long. Germline CDR1 and CDR2: SEHNR and FQNEAQ (reference sequence). Germline trimming cut 5 bases from V and 4 bases from J; bases unmatched to any gene: 2. CDR3 nucleotides: TGTGCCAGCAGCAAACAGGGGTACGAGCAGTACTTC. Protein sequence: CASSKQGYEQYF.

This chain joins TRBV21-1 and TRBJ2-2; the table's D call of TRBD1 was not tested on the DNA. TRBV21-1 is a listed pseudogene. The CDR3 is 16 amino acids. This CDR3 is CASRTRTGENTGELFF. Written as DNA, the CDR3 is TGTGCCAGCAGGACCCGGACAGGGGAAAACACCGGGGAGCTGTTTTTT.

The chain employs TRBV19 and TRBJ2-4; TRBD1 matches at 12 bases. J gave up 9 bases and V 5 bases, and 5 bases lay outside the gene matches. The germline gives CDR1 LNHDA, CDR2 SQIVND (reference sequence). CDR3 length: 14 amino acids. The CDR3 DNA is TGTGCCAGTAGTCTCGGGACAGGGGGCGGCATTCAGTACTTC. As protein: CASSLGTGGGIQYF.

This clone is a singleton in its sample. DNA for the CDR3: TGTGCCAGCAGCCAAGCCCACCGGGTTACAGATACGCAGTATTTT. It specifies CASSQAHRVTDTQYF. The chain links TRBV14 to TRBJ2-3; no reliable D call. Germline CDR1 is SGHDN and CDR2 is FVKESK. V was pared by 1 base and J by 3 bases, with 11 bases between. The CDR3 contains 15 residues.

The chain is built from TRBV9 and TRBJ2-7, with TRBD2 matching over 7 bases. CDR3 length equals 14 residues. Germline assignment: CDR1 SGDLS and CDR2 YYNGEE. V trimming: 4 bases; J trimming: 3 bases; junction bases outside the gene matches: 7. CDR3 residues: CASSPTPSGYEQYF. The CDR3 DNA is TGTGCCAGCAGCCCAACCCCTAGCGGCTACGAGCAGTACTTC.

V usage is TRBV5-1 and J usage is TRBJ2-1; D may be TRBD1 or TRBD2 (5 bases each). Germline values: CDR1 SGHRS, CDR2 YFSETQ. The ends were cut back, 0 bases at V and 8 bases at J, with 18 bases in the middle. This CDR3 contains 16 residues. This CDR3 is CASSLAVGLWGDEQFF. For the CDR3, the DNA is TGCGCCAGCAGCTTGGCCGTTGGACTTTGGGGCGATGAGCAGTTCTTC.

This sequence joins TRBV5-1 and TRBJ1-5, with a weak D call TRBD1 (6 bases). Germline V gene data show CDR1 as SGHRS and CDR2 as YFSETQ. Trimming took off 8 bases at V and 4 bases at J, with 13 bases between the two ends. This CDR3 is built from 13 residues. The CDR3 DNA reads as TGCGCCAGGGAGTTACAGGGAAATCAGCCCCAGCATTTT. Its protein is CARELQGNQPQHF.

The V call is TRBV30, the J call TRBJ1-2, with 9 bases matching TRBD1. The V gene end was trimmed by 8 bases and the J gene end by 6 bases; junction bases not matched to a gene: 1. Germline CDR1 reads GTSNPN; CDR2 reads SVGIG (reference sequence). The CDR3 is 10 residues long. The CDR3 here is CAGTGNGYTF. DNA for the CDR3: TGTGCCGGGACAGGGAATGGCTACACCTTC.

The chain has TRBV19 and TRBJ1-2, with unresolved D. Looked up from germline, CDR1 is LNHDA and CDR2 is SQIVND (reference sequence). The CDR3 has 13 amino acids. V was clipped by 5 bases and J by 3 bases, with 10 bases between them. CDR3 sequence (DNA): TGTGCCAGTAGTTTCGGACCCTACTATGGCTACACCTTC. It translates to CASSFGPYYGYTF.

V usage is TRBV27 and J usage is TRBJ1-1; D possibly corresponds to TRBD1 (5 bases). V was cut by 3 bases and J by 6 bases, with 14 bases left in between. In germline, CDR1 is MNHEY, CDR2 SMNVEV (reference sequence). This CDR3 comprises 14 residues. The CDR3 protein is CASSFGGISAEAFF. The CDR3 region has the DNA TGTGCCAGCAGTTTTGGGGGAATAAGCGCTGAAGCTTTCTTT.

This sequence joins TRBV14 and TRBJ2-1; the match to TRBD1 covers 8 bases. The CDR3 covers 15 residues. CDR1 and CDR2 from the germline V gene are SGHDN and FVKESK. V dropped 4 bases and J dropped 3; count of bases not matched to a gene: 5. In DNA, the CDR3 is TGTGCCAGCAGCCGGAACAGGGGGGTCTACAATGAGCAGTTCTTC. This sequence encodes CASSRNRGVYNEQFF.

This chain connects TRBV9 to TRBJ1-4; maybe TRBD1 (5 bases). Germline V gene lookup returns CDR1 SGDLS and CDR2 YYNGEE. This CDR3 is built from 16 residues. The germline V and J ends were trimmed by 1 base and 2 bases, with 12 bases remaining between them. In nucleotides, the CDR3 is TGTGCCAGCAGCGTATCGGCAGGGAGTACTAATGAAAAACTGTTTTTT. This gives the protein CASSVSAGSTNEKLFF.

The CDR3: CASSVGRGTEAFF. The DNA of the CDR3 is TGTGCCAGCAGCGTCGGAAGGGGCACTGAAGCTTTCTTT. The chain joins TRBV9 to TRBJ1-1; a possible D gene is TRBD1 (5 bases). The CDR3 loop spans 13 amino acids. CDR1 is SGDLS and CDR2 is YYNGEE in the germline V gene. V was trimmed by 2 bases and J by 4 bases, leaving 9 bases between them.